The 6 T cell receptor beta chains below were found in one sample sequenced in a study of prognosis after radiotherapy for stage I lung cancer (dated by TCRdb to the early 2020s). Sequencer: Illumina HiSeq 3000. Two rounds of multiplex PCR were performed to amplify the TCR beta CDR3 region from genomic DNA. In the first round of PCR, primers specific to each TRBV and TRBJ gene were used, and the primer sequences are filed in Chinese patent CN105087789A. TCRdb cleaned the public reads at Q25 with fastp, built clones with MiXCR and kept in-frame beta chains. CDR3 protein sequences are deduplicated, and each keeps its most common genes and DNA. The sample contains roughly 20,000 distinct CDR3 sequences, around 50% of them found a single time. The ten largest clones represent 25% to 30% of the sample. This sample comprised PBMCs, obtained before or after stereotactic body radiation therapy (not recorded which). The receptors derive from a donor over 45 with non-small cell lung cancer.

The chain carries TRBV30 and TRBJ2-7; D not certain. CDR1 and CDR2 from the germline V gene are GTSNPN and SVGIG (reference sequence). This CDR3 spans 13 amino acids. Trimming pared 0 bases from V and 2 bases from J, leaving 8 bases between. The CDR3 DNA is TGTGCCTGGAGTGTAACACAAACCTACGAGCAGTACGTC. Amino acids: CAWSVTQTYEQYV.

This clonotype was found many times. The rearrangement joins TRBV15 to TRBJ2-5; 10 bases align to TRBD1. The CDR3 is 15 residues long. Germline V gene data show CDR1 as LNHNV and CDR2 as YYDKDF (reference sequence). V lost 3 bases and J lost 4; bases outside the gene matches: 5. CDR3 coding DNA: TGTGCCACCAGCAGGGACAGGGGGTGGGGAGAGACCCAGTACTTC. As protein: CATSRDRGWGETQYF.

This chain uses TRBV13 with TRBJ2-3; 7 bases are shared with TRBD2. The germline V gene encodes CDR1 PRHDT and CDR2 FYEKMQ (reference sequence). CDR3 length: 14 amino acids. With 1 base clipped from V and 7 bases from J, the junction kept 5 bases outside the gene matches. Here the CDR3 DNA reads TGTGCCAGCAGCTTAGCGGGAGGAGGGTATACGCAGTATTTT. Its translation: CASSLAGGGYTQYF.

As regards this clonotype: Its ends do not fully match the called genes, so a read error is possible. This rearrangement joins TRBV6-1 to TRBJ2-7; a weak D match, TRBD1 (5 bases). Germline CDR1 reads MNHNS; CDR2 reads SASEGT. The CDR3 is made up of 12 amino acids. The CDR3 here is CASSPDSSEHYF. CDR3 DNA sequence: TGTGCCAGCAGCCCCGACAGCTCCGAGCATTACTTC.

This clonotype was detected a few times. The J gene is TRBJ2-3, the V gene TRBV7-3, with a tentative D call TRBD2 (5 bases). The CDR3 is 16 residues long. Germline-derived CDR1 and CDR2 are SGHTA and FQGTGA. The V and J ends lost 2 bases and 1 base respectively, with 13 bases between them. This CDR3 is CASSLSGGQRTDTQYF. The CDR3 coding sequence is TGTGCCAGCAGCTTATCAGGCGGGCAACGCACAGATACGCAGTATTTT.

The rearrangement joins TRBV19 to TRBJ2-2; no firm D call. The CDR3 spans 14 residues. V lost 10 bases, J lost 6 bases, and 18 bases lay in between. Germline V gene sequence: CDR1 LNHDA, CDR2 SQIVND (reference sequence). CDR3 DNA: TGTGCCAATAACCCCGCAGGTTGGTCCGGGGAGCTGTTTTTT. Protein: CANNPAGWSGELFF.